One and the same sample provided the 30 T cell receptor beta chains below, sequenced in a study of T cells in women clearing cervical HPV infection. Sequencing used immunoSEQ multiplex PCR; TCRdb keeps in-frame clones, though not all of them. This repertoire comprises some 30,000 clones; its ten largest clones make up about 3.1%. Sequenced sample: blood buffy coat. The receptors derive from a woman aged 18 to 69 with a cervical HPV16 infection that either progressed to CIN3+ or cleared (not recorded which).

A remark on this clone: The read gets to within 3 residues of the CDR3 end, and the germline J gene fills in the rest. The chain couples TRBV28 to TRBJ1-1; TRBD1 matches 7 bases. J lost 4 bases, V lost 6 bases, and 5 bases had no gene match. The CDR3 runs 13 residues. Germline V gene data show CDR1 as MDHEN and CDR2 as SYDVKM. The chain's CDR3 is CASSRDRVTEAFF. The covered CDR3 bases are TGTGCCAGCAGCCGAGACAGGGTCACTGAA.

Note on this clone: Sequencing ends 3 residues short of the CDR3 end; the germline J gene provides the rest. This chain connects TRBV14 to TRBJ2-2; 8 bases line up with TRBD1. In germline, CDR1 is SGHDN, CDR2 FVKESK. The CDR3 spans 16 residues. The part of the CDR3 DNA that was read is TGTGCCAGCAGCCAATATGACAGGGGTGAAGAAGAAAAG. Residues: CASSQYDRGEEEK. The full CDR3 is CASSQYDRGEEEKLFF.

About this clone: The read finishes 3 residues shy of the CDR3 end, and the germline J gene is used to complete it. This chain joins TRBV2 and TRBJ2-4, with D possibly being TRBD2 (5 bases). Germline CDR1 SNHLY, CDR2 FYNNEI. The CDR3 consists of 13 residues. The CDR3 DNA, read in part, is TGTGCCAACGGGGATCCGGCTAACTATGGT. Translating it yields CANGDPANYG. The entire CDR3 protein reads CANGDPANYGQYF.

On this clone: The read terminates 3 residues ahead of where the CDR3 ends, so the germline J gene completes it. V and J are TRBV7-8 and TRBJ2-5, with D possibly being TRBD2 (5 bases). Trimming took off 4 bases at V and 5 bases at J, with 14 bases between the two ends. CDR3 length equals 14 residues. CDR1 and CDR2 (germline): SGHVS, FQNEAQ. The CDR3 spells CASSSSERRETQYF. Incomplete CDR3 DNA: TGTGCCAGCAGCTCCTCGGAGCGGAGGGAGACC.

The part of the CDR3 DNA that was read is TGTGCCAGCAGCCCCTCGGAGCGGGGAATAGATACG. As protein: CASSPSERGIDT. The full CDR3 protein is CASSPSERGIDTQYF. J is TRBJ2-3 and V is TRBV9; 7 bases line up with TRBD2. The read finishes 3 residues shy of the CDR3 end, and the germline J gene is used to complete it. Trimming removed 4 bases from V and 5 bases from J; junction bases left unmatched: 10. This CDR3 has 15 residues. The V gene's germline CDR1 is SGDLS and CDR2 YYNGEE.

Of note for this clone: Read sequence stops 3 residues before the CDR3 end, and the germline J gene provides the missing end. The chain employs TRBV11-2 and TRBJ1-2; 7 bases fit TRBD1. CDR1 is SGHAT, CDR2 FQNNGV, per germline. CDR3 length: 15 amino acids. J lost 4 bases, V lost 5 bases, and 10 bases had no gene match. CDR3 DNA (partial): TGTGCCAGCAGCCTCGCCCCGACAGGGTCCTATGGC. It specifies CASSLAPTGSYG. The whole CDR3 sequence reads CASSLAPTGSYGYTF. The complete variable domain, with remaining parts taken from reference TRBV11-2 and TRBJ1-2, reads EAGVAQSPRYKIIEKRQSVAFWCNPISGHATLYWYQQILGQGPKLLIQFQNNGVVDDSQLPKDRFSAERLKGVDSTLKIQPAKLEDSAVYLCASSLAPTGSYGYTFGSGTRLTVV.

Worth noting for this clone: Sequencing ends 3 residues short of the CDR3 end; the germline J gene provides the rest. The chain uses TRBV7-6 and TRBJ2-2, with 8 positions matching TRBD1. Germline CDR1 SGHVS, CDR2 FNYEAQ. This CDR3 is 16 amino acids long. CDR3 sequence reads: CASSPGQGLVTEKLFF. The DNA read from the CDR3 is TGTGCCAGCAGCCCCGGACAGGGCCTGGTAACAGAAAAG.

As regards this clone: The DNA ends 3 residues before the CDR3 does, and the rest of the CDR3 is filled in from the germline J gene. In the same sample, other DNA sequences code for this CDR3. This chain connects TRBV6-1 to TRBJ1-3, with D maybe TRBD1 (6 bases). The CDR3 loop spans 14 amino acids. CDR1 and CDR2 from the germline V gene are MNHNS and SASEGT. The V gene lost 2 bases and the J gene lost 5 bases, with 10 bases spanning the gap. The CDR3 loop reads CASSELRGRNTIYF. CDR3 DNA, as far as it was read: TGTGCCAGCAGTGAACTAAGGGGGAGAAACACC.

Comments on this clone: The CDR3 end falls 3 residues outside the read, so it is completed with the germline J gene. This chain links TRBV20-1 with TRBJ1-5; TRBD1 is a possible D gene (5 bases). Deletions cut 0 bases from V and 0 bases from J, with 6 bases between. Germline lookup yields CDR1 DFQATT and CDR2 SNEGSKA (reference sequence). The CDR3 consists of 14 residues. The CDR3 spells CSAREQASNQPQHF. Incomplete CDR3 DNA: TGCAGTGCTAGAGAACAGGCTAGCAATCAGCCC.

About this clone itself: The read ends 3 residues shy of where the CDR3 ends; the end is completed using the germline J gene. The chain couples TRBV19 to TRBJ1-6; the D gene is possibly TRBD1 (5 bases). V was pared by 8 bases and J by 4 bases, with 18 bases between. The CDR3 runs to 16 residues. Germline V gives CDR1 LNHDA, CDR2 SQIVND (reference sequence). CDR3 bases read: TGTGCCAGTCACAGTGGGGGGACCCGGTATAATTCACCC. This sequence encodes CASHSGGTRYNSP. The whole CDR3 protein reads CASHSGGTRYNSPLHF. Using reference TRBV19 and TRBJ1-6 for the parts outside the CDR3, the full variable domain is DGGITQSPKYLFRKEGQNVTLSCEQNLNHDAMYWYRQDPGQGLRLIYYSQIVNDFQKGDIAEGYSVSREKKESFPLTVTSAQKNPTAFYLCASHSGGTRYNSPLHFGNGTRLTVT.

The sequenced part of the CDR3 DNA is TGCAGTGCTAGGGGACAGCCAAATGGC. Translation gives CSARGQPNG. The complete CDR3 reads CSARGQPNGYTF. J is TRBJ1-2 and V is TRBV20-1; 7 nucleotides line up with TRBD1. The read is 3 residues too short to cover the CDR3 end, so that end is filled in from the germline J gene. The CDR3 is made up of 12 amino acids. Trimming took 3 bases from V and 6 from J; bases not matched to a gene: 4. Germline lookup yields CDR1 DFQATT and CDR2 SNEGSKA (reference sequence).

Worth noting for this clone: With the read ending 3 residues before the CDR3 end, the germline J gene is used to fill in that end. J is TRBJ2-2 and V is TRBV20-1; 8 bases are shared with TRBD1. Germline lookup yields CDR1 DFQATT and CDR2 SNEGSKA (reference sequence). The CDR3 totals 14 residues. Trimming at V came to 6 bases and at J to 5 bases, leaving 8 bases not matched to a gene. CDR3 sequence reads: CSAPDRVGTGELFF. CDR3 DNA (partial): TGCAGTGCCCCGGACAGGGTGGGGACCGGGGAG.

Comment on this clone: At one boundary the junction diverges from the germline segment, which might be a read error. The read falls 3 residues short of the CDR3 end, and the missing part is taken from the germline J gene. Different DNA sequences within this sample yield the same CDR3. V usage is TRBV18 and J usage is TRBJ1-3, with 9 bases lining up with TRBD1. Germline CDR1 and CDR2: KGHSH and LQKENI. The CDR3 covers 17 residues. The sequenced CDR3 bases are TGTGCCAGCTCACTCACAGGGGGCCCCACCTCTGGAAACACA. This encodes CASSLTGGPTSGNT. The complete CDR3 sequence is CASSLTGGPTSGNTIYF.

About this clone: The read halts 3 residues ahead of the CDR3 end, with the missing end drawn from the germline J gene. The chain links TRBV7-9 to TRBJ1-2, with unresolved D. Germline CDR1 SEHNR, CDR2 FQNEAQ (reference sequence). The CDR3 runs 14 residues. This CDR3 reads CASSHKLAKNIYTF. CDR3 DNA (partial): TGTGCCAGCAGCCACAAGCTAGCCAAAAACATC. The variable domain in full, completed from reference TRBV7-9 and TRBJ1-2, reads DTGVSQNPRHKITKRGQNVTFRCDPISEHNRLYWYRQTLGQGPEFLTYFQNEAQLEKSRLLSDRFSAERPKGSFSTLEIQRTEQGDSAMYLCASSHKLAKNIYTFGSGTRLTVV.

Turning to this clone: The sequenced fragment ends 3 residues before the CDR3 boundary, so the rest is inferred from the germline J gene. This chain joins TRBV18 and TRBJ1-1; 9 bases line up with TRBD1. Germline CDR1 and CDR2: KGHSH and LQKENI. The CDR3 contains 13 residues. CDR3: CASSQRTGEGAFF. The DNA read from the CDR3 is TGTGCCAGCTCACAACGGACAGGGGAGGGA.

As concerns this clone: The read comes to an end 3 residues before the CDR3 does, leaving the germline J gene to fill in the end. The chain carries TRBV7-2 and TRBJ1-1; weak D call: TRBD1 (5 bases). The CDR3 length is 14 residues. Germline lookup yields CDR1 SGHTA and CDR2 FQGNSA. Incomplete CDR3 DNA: TGTGCCAGCAGTCTAGCGGGGGGGAAAGATACG. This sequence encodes CASSLAGGKDT. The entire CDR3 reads CASSLAGGKDTAFF.

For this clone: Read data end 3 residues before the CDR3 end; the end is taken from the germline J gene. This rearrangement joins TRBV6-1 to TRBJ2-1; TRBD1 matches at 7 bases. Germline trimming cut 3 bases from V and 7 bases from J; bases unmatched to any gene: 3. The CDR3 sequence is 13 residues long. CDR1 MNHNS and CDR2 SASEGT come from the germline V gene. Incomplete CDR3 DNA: TGTGCCAGCAGTGATGACAGGGTGAATGAG. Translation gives CASSDDRVNE. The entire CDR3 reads CASSDDRVNEQFF.

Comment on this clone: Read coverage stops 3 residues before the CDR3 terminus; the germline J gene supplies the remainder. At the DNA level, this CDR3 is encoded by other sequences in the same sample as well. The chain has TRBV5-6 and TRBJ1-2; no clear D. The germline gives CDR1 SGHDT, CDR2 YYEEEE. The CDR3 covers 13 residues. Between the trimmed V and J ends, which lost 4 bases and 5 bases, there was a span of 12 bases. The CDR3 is CASSPGLTYGYTF. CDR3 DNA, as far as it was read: TGTGCCAGCAGCCCGGGGTTGACTTATGGC. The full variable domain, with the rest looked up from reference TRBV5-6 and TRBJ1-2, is DAGVTQSPTHLIKTRGQQVTLRCSPKSGHDTVSWYQQALGQGPQFIFQYYEEEERQRGNFPDRFSGHQFPNYSSELNVNALLLGDSALYLCASSPGLTYGYTFGSGTRLTVV.

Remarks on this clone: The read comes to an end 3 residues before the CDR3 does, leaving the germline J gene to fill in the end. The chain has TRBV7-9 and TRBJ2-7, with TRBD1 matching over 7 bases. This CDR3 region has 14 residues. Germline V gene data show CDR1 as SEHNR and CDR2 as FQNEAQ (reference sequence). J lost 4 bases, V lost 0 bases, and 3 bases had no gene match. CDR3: CASSLAGGKYEQYF. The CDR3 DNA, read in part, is TGTGCCAGCAGCTTAGCAGGGGGCAAGTACGAG.

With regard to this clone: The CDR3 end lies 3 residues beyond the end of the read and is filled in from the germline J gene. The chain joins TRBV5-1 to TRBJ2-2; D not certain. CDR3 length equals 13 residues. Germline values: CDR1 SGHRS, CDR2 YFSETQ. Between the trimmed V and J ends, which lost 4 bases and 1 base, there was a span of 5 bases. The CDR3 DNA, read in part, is TGCGCCAGCAGCGCACAGAACACCGGGGAG. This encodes CASSAQNTGE. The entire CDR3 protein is CASSAQNTGELFF.

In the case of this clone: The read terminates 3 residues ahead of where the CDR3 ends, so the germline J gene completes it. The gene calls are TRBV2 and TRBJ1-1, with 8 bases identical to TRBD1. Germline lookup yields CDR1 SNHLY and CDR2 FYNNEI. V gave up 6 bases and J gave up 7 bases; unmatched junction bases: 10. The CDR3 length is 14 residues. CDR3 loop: CASRATGGWGEAFF. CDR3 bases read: TGTGCCAGCAGGGCCACAGGGGGATGGGGTGAA.

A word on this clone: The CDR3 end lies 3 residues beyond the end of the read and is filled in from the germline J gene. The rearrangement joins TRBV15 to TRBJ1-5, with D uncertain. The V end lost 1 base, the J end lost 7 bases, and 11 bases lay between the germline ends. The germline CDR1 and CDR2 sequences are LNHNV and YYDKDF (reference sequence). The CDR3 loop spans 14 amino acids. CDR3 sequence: CATSRGPGRQPQHF. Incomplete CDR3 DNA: TGTGCCACCAGCAGAGGCCCGGGTCGGCAGCCC.

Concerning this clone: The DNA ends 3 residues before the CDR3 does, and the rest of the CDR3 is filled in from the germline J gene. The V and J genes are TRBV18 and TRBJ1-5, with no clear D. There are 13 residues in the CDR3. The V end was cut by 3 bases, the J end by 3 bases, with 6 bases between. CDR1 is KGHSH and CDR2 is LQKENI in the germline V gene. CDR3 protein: CASSPDSNQPQHF. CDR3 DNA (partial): TGTGCCAGCTCACCCGACTCCAATCAGCCC.

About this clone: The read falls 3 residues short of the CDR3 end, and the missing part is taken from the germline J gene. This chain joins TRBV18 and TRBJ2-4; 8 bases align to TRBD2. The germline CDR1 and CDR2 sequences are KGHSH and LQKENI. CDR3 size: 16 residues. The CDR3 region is CASSPLPAGGEYGQYF. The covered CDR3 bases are TGTGCCAGCTCACCTCTCCCCGCCGGGGGGGAATATGGT.

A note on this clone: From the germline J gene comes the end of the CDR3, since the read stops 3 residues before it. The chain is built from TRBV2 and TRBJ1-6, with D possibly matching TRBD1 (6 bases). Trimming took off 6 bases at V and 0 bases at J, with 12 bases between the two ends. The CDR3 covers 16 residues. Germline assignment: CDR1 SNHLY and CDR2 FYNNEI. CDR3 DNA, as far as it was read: TGTGCCAGCAGGGATGACAGGCTCTCCTATAATTCACCC. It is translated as CASRDDRLSYNSP. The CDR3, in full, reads CASRDDRLSYNSPLHF.

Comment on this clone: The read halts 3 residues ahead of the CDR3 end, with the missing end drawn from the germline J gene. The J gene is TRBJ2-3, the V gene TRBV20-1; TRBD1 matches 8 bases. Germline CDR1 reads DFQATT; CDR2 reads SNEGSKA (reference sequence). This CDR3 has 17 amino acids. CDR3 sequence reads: CSARLRWDRTAQETQYF. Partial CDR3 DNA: TGCAGTGCTAGATTGAGATGGGACAGGACGGCTCAAGAGACG.

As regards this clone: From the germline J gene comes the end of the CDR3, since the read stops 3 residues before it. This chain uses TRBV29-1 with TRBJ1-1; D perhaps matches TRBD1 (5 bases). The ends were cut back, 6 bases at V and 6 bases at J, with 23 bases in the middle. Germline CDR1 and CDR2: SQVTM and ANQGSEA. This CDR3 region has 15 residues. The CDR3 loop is CSVMDPGERRAEAFF. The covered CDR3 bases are TGCAGCGTGATGGATCCGGGGGAAAGGCGGGCTGAA. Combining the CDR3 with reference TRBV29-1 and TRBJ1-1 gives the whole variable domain SAVISQKPSRDICQRGTSLTIQCQVDSQVTMMFWYRQQPGQSLTLIATANQGSEATYESGFVIDKFPISRPNLTFSTLTVSNMSPEDSSIYLCSVMDPGERRAEAFFGQGTRLTVV.

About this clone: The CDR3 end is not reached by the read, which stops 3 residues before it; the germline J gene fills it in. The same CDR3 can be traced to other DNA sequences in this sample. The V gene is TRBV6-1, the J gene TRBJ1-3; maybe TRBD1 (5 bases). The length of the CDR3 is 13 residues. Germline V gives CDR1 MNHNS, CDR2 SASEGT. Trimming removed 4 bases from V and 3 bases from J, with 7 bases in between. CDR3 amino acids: CASSGGDGNTIYF. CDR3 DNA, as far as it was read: TGTGCCAGCAGTGGAGGGGATGGAAACACC.

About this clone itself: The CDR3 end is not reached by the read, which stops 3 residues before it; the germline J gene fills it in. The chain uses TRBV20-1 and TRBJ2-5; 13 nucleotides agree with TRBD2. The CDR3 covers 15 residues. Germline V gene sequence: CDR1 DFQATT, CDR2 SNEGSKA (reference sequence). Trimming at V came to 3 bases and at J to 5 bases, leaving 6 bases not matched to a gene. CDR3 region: CSASLTSGGAETQYF. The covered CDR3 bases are TGCAGTGCTAGTCTCACTAGCGGGGGGGCCGAGACC.

The CDR3 DNA, read in part, is TGTGCCAGCAGGTCTGTAGCGGGGGGGAAAGAGACC. This sequence encodes CASRSVAGGKET. The full CDR3 sequence reads CASRSVAGGKETQYF. V gene TRBV6-4 combines with J gene TRBJ2-5, with TRBD2 matching 11 bases. Read data end 3 residues before the CDR3 end; the end is taken from the germline J gene. In germline, CDR1 is MRHNA, CDR2 SNTAGT. V dropped 6 bases and J dropped 3; count of bases not matched to a gene: 6. The CDR3 is 15 amino acids.